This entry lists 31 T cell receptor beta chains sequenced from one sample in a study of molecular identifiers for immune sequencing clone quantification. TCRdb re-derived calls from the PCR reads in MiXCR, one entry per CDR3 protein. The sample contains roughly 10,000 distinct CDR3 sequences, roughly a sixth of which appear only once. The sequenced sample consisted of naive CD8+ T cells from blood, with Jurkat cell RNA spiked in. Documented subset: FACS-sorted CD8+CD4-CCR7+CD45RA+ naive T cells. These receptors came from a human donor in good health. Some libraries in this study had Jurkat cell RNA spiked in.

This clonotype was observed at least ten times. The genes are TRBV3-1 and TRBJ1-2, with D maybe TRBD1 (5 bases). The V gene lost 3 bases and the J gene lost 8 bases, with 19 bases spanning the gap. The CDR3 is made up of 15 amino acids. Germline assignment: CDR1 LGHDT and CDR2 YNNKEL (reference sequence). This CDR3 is CASSQHPLREEGYTF. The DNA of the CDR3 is TGTGCCAGCAGCCAGCACCCACTCAGGGAGGAGGGCTACACCTTC.

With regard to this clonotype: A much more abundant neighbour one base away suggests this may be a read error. The CDR3 here is CAISATSGSHYEQYF. The CDR3 nucleotides read TGTGCCATCAGTGCCACTAGCGGGAGTCACTACGAGCAGTACTTC. The rearrangement joins TRBV27 to TRBJ2-7, with 11 nucleotides matching TRBD2. The germline V gene encodes CDR1 MNHEY and CDR2 SMNVEV (reference sequence). The CDR3 runs to 15 residues.

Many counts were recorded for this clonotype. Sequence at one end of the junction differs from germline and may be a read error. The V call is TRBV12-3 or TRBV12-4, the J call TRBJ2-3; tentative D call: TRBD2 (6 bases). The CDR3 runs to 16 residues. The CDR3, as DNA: TGTGCCAGCAGCTTAGGGGACTGGGCTAGCACAGATACGCAGTATTTT. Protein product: CASSLGDWASTDTQYF.

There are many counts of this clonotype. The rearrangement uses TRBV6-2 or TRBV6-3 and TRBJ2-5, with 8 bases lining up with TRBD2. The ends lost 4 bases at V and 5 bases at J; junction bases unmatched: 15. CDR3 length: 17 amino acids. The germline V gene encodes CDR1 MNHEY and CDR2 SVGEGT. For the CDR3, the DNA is TGTGCCAGCAGTTCCCTCCGAGCCGGGAGCGGGGGTGAGACCCAGTACTTC. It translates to CASSSLRAGSGGETQYF.

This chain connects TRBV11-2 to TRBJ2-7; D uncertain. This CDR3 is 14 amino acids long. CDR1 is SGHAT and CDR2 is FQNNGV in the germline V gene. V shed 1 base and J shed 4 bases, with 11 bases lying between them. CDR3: CASSLVVYGYEQYF. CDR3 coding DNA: TGTGCCAGCAGCTTAGTAGTTTACGGTTACGAGCAGTACTTC.

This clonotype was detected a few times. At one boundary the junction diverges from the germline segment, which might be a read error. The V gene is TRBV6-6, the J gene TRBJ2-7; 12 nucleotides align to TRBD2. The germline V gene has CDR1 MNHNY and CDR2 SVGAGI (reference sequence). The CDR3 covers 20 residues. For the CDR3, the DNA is TGTGCAAGCAGTTACTCCCTGTCGACTAGCGGGAGTCGTTTACCCTACGAGCAGTACTTC. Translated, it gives CASSYSLSTSGSRLPYEQYF.

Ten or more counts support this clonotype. The chain's CDR3 is CSASGLTDEQYF. The DNA of the CDR3 is TGCAGTGCTTCGGGACTAACCGACGAGCAGTACTTC. V gene TRBV20-1 combines with J gene TRBJ2-7; 7 positions agree with TRBD2. The V and J ends lost 5 bases and 5 bases, in that order; junction bases with no gene match: 6. The CDR3 contains 12 residues. Germline values: CDR1 DFQATT, CDR2 SNEGSKA (reference sequence).

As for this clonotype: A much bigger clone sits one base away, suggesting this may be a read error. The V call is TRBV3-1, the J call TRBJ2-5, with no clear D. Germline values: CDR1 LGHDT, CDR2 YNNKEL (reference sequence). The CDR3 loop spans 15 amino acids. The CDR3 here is CASSQGASFQVTQYF. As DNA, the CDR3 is TGTGCCAGCAGCCAAGGTGCCAGTTTCCAAGTGACCCAGTACTTC.

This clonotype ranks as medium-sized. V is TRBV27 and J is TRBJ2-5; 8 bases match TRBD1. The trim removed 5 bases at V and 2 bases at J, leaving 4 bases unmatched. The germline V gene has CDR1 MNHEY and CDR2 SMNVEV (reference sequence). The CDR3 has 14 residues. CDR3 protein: CASSLDRGQETQYF. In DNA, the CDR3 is TGTGCCAGCAGTCTAGACAGGGGACAAGAGACCCAGTACTTC.

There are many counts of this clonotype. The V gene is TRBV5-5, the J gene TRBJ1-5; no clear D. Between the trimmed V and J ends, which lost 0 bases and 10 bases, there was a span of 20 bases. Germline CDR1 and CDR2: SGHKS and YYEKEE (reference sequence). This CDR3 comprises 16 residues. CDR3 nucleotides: TGTGCCAGCAGCTTGGTATCCACTCCGTGGTTAGAACCCCAGCATTTT. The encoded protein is CASSLVSTPWLEPQHF.

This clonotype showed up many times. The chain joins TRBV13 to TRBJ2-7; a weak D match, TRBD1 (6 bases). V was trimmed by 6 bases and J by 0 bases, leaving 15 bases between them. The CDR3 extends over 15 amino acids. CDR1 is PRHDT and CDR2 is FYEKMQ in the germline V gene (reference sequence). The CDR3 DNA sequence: TGTGCCAGCAGATACTCCACAGGGCCCTCCTACGAGCAGTACTTC. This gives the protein CASRYSTGPSYEQYF.

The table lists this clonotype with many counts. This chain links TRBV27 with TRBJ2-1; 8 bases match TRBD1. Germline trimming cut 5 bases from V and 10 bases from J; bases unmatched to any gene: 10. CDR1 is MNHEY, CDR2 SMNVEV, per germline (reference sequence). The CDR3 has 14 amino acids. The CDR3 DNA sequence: TGTGCCAGCAGTATGGCACAGGGGGGCGGCGAGCAGTTCTTC. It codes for CASSMAQGGGEQFF.

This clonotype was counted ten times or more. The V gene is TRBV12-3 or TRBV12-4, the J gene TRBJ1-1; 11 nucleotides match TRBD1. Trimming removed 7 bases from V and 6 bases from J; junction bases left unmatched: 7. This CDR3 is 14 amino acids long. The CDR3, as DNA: TGTGCCAGCACATCCGGGACAGGGGGTCCTGAAGCTTTCTTT. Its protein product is CASTSGTGGPEAFF.

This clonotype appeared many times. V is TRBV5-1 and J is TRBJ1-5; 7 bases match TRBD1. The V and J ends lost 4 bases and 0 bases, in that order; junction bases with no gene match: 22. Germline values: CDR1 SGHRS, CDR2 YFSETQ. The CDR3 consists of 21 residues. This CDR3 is CASSQHNFRDRKNYSNQPQHF. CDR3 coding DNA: TGCGCCAGCAGCCAGCACAATTTCCGGGACAGAAAAAATTATAGCAATCAGCCCCAGCATTTT. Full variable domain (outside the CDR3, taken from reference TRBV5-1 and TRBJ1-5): KAGVTQTPRYLIKTRGQQVTLSCSPISGHRSVSWYQQTPGQGLQFLFEYFSETQRNKGNFPGRFSGRQFSNSRSEMNVSTLELGDSALYLCASSQHNFRDRKNYSNQPQHFGDGTRLSIL.

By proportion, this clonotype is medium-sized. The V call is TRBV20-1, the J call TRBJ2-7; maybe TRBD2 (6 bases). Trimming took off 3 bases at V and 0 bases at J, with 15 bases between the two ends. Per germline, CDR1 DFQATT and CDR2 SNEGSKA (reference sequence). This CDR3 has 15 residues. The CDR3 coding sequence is TGCAGTGCTAGGGACCGGGGGAGGAGCTCCTACGAGCAGTACTTC. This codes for CSARDRGRSSYEQYF.

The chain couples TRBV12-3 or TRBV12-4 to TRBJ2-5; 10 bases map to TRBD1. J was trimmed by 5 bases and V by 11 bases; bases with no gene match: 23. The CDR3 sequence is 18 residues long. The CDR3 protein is CAPSRRDRGVFSVETQYF. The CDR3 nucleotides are TGTGCCCCTTCACGCCGGGACAGGGGTGTTTTCAGCGTTGAGACCCAGTACTTC.

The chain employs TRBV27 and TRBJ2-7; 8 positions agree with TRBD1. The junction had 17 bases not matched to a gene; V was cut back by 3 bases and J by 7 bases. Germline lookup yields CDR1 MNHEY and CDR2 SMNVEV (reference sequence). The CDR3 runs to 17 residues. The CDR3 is CASSFLSSQGASQEQYF. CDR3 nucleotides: TGTGCCAGCAGTTTTTTATCGTCTCAGGGGGCGTCGCAAGAGCAGTACTTC.

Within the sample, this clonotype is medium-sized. For the CDR3, the DNA is TGTGCCACCAGTGACTCCCCGTCCGGGGTTTACGAGCAGTACTTC. It encodes CATSDSPSGVYEQYF. V is TRBV24-1 and J is TRBJ2-7; the D gene is possibly TRBD2 (5 bases). Per germline, CDR1 KGHDR and CDR2 SFDVKD. Between the trimmed V and J ends, which lost 4 bases and 4 bases, there was a span of 16 bases. The CDR3 sequence is 15 residues long.

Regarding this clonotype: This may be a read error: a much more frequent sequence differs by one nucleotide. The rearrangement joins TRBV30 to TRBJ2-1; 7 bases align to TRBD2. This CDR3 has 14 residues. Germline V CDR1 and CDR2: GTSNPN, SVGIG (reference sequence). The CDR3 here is CAWGVSGGHNEQFF. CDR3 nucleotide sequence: TGTGCCTGGGGTGTATCGGGAGGACACAATGAGCAGTTCTTC.

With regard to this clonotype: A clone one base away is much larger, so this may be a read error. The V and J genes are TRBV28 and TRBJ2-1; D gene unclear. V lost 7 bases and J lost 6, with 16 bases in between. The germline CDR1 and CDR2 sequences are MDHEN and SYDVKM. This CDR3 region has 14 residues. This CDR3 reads CASTHPAPCNEQFF. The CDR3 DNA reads TGTGCCAGCACCCACCCGGCTCCCTGCAATGAGCAGTTCTTC.

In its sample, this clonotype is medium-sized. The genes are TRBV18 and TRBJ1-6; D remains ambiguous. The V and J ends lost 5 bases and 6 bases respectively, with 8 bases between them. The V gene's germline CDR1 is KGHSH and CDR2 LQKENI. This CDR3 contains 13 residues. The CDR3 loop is CASSKDINSPLHF. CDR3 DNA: TGTGCCAGCTCAAAAGACATTAATTCACCCCTCCACTTT.

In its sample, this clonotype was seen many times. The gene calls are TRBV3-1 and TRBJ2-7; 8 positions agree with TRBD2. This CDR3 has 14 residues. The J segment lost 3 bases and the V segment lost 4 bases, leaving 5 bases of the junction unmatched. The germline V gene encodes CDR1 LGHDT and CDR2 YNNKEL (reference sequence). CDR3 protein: CASSLSGVVYEQYF. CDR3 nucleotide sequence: TGTGCCAGCAGCCTTAGCGGGGTCGTCTACGAGCAGTACTTC.

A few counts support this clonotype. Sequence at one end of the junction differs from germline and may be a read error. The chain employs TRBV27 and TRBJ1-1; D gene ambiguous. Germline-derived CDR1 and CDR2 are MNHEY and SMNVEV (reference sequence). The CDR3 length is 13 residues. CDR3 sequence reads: CACSLGRGTEAFF. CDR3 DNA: TGTGCCTGCAGTTTAGGGCGAGGCACTGAAGCTTTCTTT.

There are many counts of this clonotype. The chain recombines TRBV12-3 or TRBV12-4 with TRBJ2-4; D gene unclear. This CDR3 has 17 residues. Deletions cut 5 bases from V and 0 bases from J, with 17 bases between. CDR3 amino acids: CASSPRPSGLAKNIQYF. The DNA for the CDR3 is TGTGCCAGCAGTCCTCGCCCTTCCGGCCTAGCCAAAAACATTCAGTACTTC.

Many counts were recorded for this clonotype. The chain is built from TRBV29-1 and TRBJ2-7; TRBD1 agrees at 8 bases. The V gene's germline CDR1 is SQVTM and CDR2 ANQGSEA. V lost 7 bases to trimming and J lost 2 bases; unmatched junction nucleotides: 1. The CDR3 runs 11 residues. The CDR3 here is CSAQGAYEQYF. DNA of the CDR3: TGCAGCGCACAGGGGGCCTACGAGCAGTACTTC.

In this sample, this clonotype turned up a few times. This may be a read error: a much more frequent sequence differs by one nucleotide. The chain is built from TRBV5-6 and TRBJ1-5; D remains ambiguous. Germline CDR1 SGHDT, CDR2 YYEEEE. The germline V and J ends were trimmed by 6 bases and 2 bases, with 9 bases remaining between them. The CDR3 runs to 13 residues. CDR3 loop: CASNPAGNQPQHF. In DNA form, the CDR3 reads TGTGCCAGCAACCCCGCGGGCAATCAGCCCCAGCATTTT.

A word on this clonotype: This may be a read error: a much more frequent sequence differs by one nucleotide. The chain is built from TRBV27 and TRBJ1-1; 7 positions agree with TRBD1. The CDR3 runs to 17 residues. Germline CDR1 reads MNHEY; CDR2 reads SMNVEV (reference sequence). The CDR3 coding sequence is TGTGCCAGCAGTCCCTATGAGGGGGCGGGGGTGAACACTGGAGCTTTCTTT. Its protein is CASSPYEGAGVNTGAFF.

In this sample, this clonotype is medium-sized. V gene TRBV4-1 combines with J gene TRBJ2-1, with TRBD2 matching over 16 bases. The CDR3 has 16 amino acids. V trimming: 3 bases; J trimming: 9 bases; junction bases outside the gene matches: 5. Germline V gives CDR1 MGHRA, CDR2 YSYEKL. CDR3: CASSQGTSGREGEQFF. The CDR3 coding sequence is TGCGCCAGCAGCCAGGGGACTAGCGGGAGGGAGGGTGAGCAGTTCTTC.

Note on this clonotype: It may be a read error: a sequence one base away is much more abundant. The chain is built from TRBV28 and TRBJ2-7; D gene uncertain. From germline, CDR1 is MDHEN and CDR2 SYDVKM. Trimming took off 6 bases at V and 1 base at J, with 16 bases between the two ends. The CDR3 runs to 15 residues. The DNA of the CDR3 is TGTGCCAGCAGACGCCGGACGGCCCCTTCCTACGAGCAGTACTTC. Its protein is CASRRRTAPSYEQYF. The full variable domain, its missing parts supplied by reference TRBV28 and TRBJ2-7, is DVKVTQSSRYLVKRTGEKVFLECVQDMDHENMFWYRQDPGLGLRLIYFSYDVKMKEKGDIPEGYSVSREKKERFSLILESASTNQTSMYLCASRRRTAPSYEQYFGPGTRLTVT.

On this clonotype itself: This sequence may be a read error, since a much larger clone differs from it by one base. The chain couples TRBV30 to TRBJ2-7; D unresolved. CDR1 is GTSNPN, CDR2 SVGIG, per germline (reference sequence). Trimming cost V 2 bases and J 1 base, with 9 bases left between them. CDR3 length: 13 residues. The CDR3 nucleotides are TGTGCCTGGAGTTCGGGTATTTCCTACGAGCAGTACTTC. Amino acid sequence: CAWSSGISYEQYF.

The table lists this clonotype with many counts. This CDR3 reads CASSLSFLGGRSDTQYF. In nucleotides, the CDR3 is TGTGCCAGCAGTTTATCTTTTCTCGGCGGGAGGTCCGATACGCAGTATTTT. The rearrangement uses TRBV27 and TRBJ2-3, with 8 bases identical to TRBD2. The CDR3 is made up of 17 amino acids. Unmatched junction bases numbered 11, after V lost 0 bases and J lost 6 bases. Germline CDR1 MNHEY, CDR2 SMNVEV (reference sequence).